This entry features one TCR beta chain sequence. Its antigen is currently unknown. The CDR3 totals 14 residues. Germline assignment: CDR1 DFQATT and CDR2 SNEGSKA (reference sequence). Trimming took off 6 bases at V and 1 base at J, with 15 bases between the two ends. The record originates from a study of T-cell memory formation after mild COVID-19. One entry per CDR3 protein results from TCRdb running MiXCR on the 5' RACE reads. The top ten hold 2% to 2.5% of the sample, which has about 200,000 distinct CDR3 sequences, about a sixth seen once. Whole-study results and caveats: Clones shrinking between day 15 and 85 showed a balanced CD4/CD8 split, and those that grew later tilted toward CD4+.

The material sequenced was PBMCs or a T cell subset sorted from them (not recorded which). This receptor was identified in an adult woman who had mild COVID-19 (a few samples of this study predate the infection). Cell type and time point are not known. The V and J genes are TRBV20-1 and TRBJ1-1; the D gene is possibly TRBD1 (5 bases). In DNA, the CDR3 is TGCAGTGCCACGAGTCCCAGGGAGAACACTGAAGCTTTCTTT. Encoded protein: CSATSPRENTEAFF.